These T cell receptor beta chains were read from a single sample in a study of blood T cell repertoires in COVID-19. TCRdb keeps only in-frame clones here, not all; method: immunoSEQ multiplex PCR. Counted here are over 150,000 clones, about 90% occurring once; the ten biggest clones make up 0.45% to 0.65%. Sequencing used peripheral blood. The origin of the receptors is a man aged 50 to 59 with acute or convalescent COVID-19. Both conserved end residues are part of each CDR3. The D gene is left open where the match is weak. Clone size is shown for a subset of rows, as once, few, many or a class of expanded clone.

D gene	clone size	J gene	V gene	CDR3 DNA	CDR3 protein
TRBD1	NA	TRBJ2-3	TRBV7-9	TGTGCCAGCAGCGCCCGACAGGGGTCGGGCACAGATACGCAGTATTTT	CASSARQGSGTDTQYF
NA	NA	TRBJ2-7	TRBV2	TGTGCCAGCAACAGGAACTCCTACGAGCAGTACTTC	CASNRNSYEQYF
TRBD2	NA	TRBJ2-7	TRBV28	TGTGCCAGCAGTTTAGTAGCGGGAGGGTCCTACGAGCAGTACTTC	CASSLVAGGSYEQYF
NA	NA	TRBJ1-3	TRBV6-6	TGTGCCAGCAGTGGCCCCCCACAGGGAGACGGAAACACCATATATTTT	CASSGPPQGDGNTIYF
NA	NA	TRBJ1-2	TRBV6-5	TGTGCCAGCACTCGAACAGGATATTATGGCTACACCTTC	CASTRTGYYGYTF
TRBD2	NA	TRBJ2-1	TRBV5-4	TGTGCCAGCAGCCCGGCTAGCGGGGGTTTCAATGAGCAGTTCTTC	CASSPASGGFNEQFF
NA	NA	TRBJ1-1	TRBV5-1	TGCGCCAGCAGCTTGCAGTCGACTGGCACTGAAGCTTTCTTT	CASSLQSTGTEAFF
NA	NA	TRBJ1-1	TRBV7-2	TGTGCCAGCAGCCTCCACAGGGCGAACACTGAAGCTTTCTTT	CASSLHRANTEAFF
NA	NA	TRBJ2-3	TRBV19	TGTGCCAGTAGTATAAGAGCAGGGGTGGGCACAGATACGCAGTATTTT	CASSIRAGVGTDTQYF
TRBD2	NA	TRBJ2-3	TRBV7-6	TGTGCCAGCAGCTCGAGGGCTAGCGGGGGAACAGATACGCAGTATTTT	CASSSRASGGTDTQYF
TRBD2	NA	TRBJ2-5	TRBV10-2	TGCGCCAGCAACTTTGGGGGGGAAGAGACCCAGTACTTC	CASNFGGEETQYF
TRBD1	NA	TRBJ1-4	TRBV19	TGTGCCAGTAGTGCCCAGACAGGGGGCCATGAAAAACTGTTTTTT	CASSAQTGGHEKLFF
NA	NA	TRBJ2-1	TRBV6-4	TGTGCCAGCAACACCAGAGAGGGCCTTCCCCCTTACAATGAGCAGTTCTTC	CASNTREGLPPYNEQFF
NA	NA	TRBJ1-4	TRBV28	TGTGCCAGCAGTTTGGCGGACAGCGCAAAACTGTTTTTT	CASSLADSAKLFF
TRBD1	NA	TRBJ2-5	TRBV13	TGTGCCAGCAGCAGGGGACAGGTTGTTGCGACCCAGTACTTC	CASSRGQVVATQYF
NA	NA	TRBJ2-7	TRBV28	TGTGCCAGCAGCTCCAGGTACTACGAGCAGTACTTC	CASSSRYYEQYF
NA	NA	TRBJ2-7	TRBV7-9	TGTGCCAGCAGCTCCCTTTGGGGCGTTGACTACGAGCAGTACTTC	CASSSLWGVDYEQYF
NA	NA	TRBJ2-3	TRBV5-1	TGCGCCAGCAGCGCTTCTAGCGCCAGCACAGATACGCAGTATTTT	CASSASSASTDTQYF
TRBD1	NA	TRBJ2-7	TRBV11-1	TGTGCCAGCAGCGGAGAACAGGGGTACGAGCAGTACTTC	CASSGEQGYEQYF
TRBD1	NA	TRBJ1-4	TRBV7-8	TGTGCCAGCAGCCCTCAGCGAGGGGGCACTAATGAAAAACTGTTTTTT	CASSPQRGGTNEKLFF
TRBD2	NA	TRBJ2-5	TRBV6-2/TRBV6-3	TGTGCCAGCAGTTACTGGGTAGCGGGGGGGCCGAATCAAGAGACCCAGTACTTC	CASSYWVAGGPNQETQYF
TRBD1	NA	TRBJ1-5	TRBV4-2	TGTGCCAGCAGCCAAGAGGGACAGGGGATACAGCCCCAGCATTTT	CASSQEGQGIQPQHF
TRBD2	NA	TRBJ2-3	TRBV5-1	TGCGCCAGCAGCTTGAAATCTAGCGGGAGAGTAACAGATACGCAGTATTTT	CASSLKSSGRVTDTQYF
NA	NA	TRBJ2-7	TRBV7-8	TGTGCCAGCACTCTCGGTCCAGAGACAGCCGAGCAGTACTTC	CASTLGPETAEQYF
TRBD1	NA	TRBJ1-4	TRBV6-5	TGTGCCAGCACCCACAGGGGGCTTACTGAAAAACTGTTTTTT	CASTHRGLTEKLFF
TRBD2	NA	TRBJ2-1	TRBV2	TGTGCCAGCAGTTATAGCGGGGGCTCCTACAATGAGCAGTTCTTC	CASSYSGGSYNEQFF
TRBD2	NA	TRBJ2-2	TRBV7-6	TGTGCCAGCAGCTTAGCGCGTGGATTAGCGGGAGAAAACACCGGGGAGCTGTTTTTT	CASSLARGLAGENTGELFF
TRBD1	few	TRBJ2-2	TRBV29-1	TGCAGCACGGGACAGGGGGGGACTGGCGGGGAGCTGTTTTTT	CSTGQGGTGGELFF
NA	NA	TRBJ1-1	TRBV4-2	TGTGCCAGCAGACCGGGACATCAGAACACTGAAGCTTTCTTT	CASRPGHQNTEAFF
NA	NA	TRBJ1-4	TRBV2	TGTGCCAGCACCGGGGTCAGGAGAACTAATGAAAAACTGTTTTTT	CASTGVRRTNEKLFF
NA	NA	TRBJ1-2	TRBV4-3	TGCGCCAGCAGCCCAGGGACTACGGGGAGCTATGGCTACACCTTC	CASSPGTTGSYGYTF
TRBD1	NA	TRBJ2-6	TRBV27	TGTGCCAGTCGGACAGGGGGCTCTGGGGCCAACGTCCTGACTTTC	CASRTGGSGANVLTF
TRBD2	NA	TRBJ2-7	TRBV28	TGTGCCAGCAGTCCCGTGGGGATAGCGGGAGCAGGTGAGCAGTACTTC	CASSPVGIAGAGEQYF
TRBD1	NA	TRBJ2-7	TRBV6-5	TGTGCCAGCACCGAGACAGGGTTCCACGAGCAGTACTTC	CASTETGFHEQYF
TRBD1	NA	TRBJ1-6	TRBV30	TGTGCCTGGCTCCAGGGGGGTAATTCACCCCTCCACTTT	CAWLQGGNSPLHF
NA	NA	TRBJ2-1	TRBV4-2	TGTGCCAGCAGCCAAGATCTTCCCGGGAGAGGCTTTGAGCAGTTCTTC	CASSQDLPGRGFEQFF